The entry that follows covers one TCR beta chain sequence. Its target is not known. Since the CDR3 does not end with the conserved phenylalanine or tryptophan, this likely comes from a read error. TCRdb redid the calling of the multiplex PCR reads with MiXCR, one entry per CDR3 protein. The table lists fewer than 300,000 distinct CDR3 sequences, less than 40% of them singletons, with over 1.1% in the top ten. The data originate from a study of breast tumors, draining lymph nodes, adjacent tissues. Whole-study findings and limits: Tumor repertoires ranked between lymph nodes and nontumor tissue in diversity, with V and J gene preferences. Tumor T cell lymph node origin was a supported hypothesis, not proven. Luminal-like breast cancer showed significantly greater tumor-nontumor repertoire similarity than basal-like breast cancer did.

Breast cancer patients provided tissue from their axillary draining lymph nodes. Germline V gene sequence: CDR1 SGHAT, CDR2 FQNNGV. The CDR3 is 15 residues long. V dropped 1 base and J dropped 2 bases, with 12 bases sitting between them. This chain uses TRBV11-2 with TRBJ2-7; a possible D gene is TRBD1 (6 bases). The receptor was derived from a female donor with breast cancer. Some clones in this sample may be carry-over from other donors' samples. Source material: axillary lymph node tissue. The CDR3 region is CASSLGRGFPYEQYC. CDR3 nucleotide sequence: TGTGCCAGCAGCTTAGGTAGGGGGTTCCCCTACGAGCAGTACTGT.